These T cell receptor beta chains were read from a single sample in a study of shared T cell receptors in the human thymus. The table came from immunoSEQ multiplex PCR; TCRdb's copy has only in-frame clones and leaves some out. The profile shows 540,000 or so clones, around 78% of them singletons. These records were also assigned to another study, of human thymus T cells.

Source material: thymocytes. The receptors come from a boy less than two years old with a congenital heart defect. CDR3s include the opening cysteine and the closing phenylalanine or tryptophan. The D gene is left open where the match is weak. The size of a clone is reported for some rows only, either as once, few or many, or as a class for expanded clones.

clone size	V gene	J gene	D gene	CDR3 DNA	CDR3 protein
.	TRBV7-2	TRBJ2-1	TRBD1	TGTGCCAGCAGCCGCGTGTGGACAGGGGCCAATGAGCAGTTCTTC	CASSRVWTGANEQFF
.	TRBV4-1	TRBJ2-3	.	TGCGCCAGCAGCCAAGTTCATGAGGGAGATGGCACAGATACGCAGTATTTT	CASSQVHEGDGTDTQYF
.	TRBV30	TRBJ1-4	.	TGTGCCTGGACGTCGGGGGAAGTAGAAAAACTGTTTTTT	CAWTSGEVEKLFF
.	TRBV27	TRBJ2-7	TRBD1	TGTGCCAGCAGTTTAAATAAACCAGGGGGCTTCTACGAGCAGTACTTC	CASSLNKPGGFYEQYF
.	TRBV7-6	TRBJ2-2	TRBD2	TGTGCCAGCAGCTTAGTGGCGGGAGAGACGAACACCGGGGAGCTGTTTTTT	CASSLVAGETNTGELFF
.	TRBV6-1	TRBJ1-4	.	TGTGCCAGCAGTGACAGACGGGGTAGGACTAATGAAAAACTGTTTTTT	CASSDRRGRTNEKLFF
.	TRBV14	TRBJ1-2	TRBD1	TGTGCCAGCAGCCAAGGGCAGGGGGTTGTTGGCTACACCTTC	CASSQGQGVVGYTF
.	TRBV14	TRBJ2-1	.	TGTGCCAGCAAACAAAAGCATCTGGAGGGGTACAATGAGCAGTTCTTC	CASKQKHLEGYNEQFF
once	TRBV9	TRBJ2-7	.	TGTGCCAGCAGCGTAGCCGAAATAGCTACCTACGAGCAGTACTTC	CASSVAEIATYEQYF
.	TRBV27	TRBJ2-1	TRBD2	TGTGCCAGCAGTTCTGCGGGGGTCGATGAGCAGTTCTTC	CASSSAGVDEQFF
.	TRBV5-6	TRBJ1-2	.	TGTGCCAGCAGCGAGACAATTTCAGGGGAATTGGGCTATGGCTACACCTTC	CASSETISGELGYGYTF